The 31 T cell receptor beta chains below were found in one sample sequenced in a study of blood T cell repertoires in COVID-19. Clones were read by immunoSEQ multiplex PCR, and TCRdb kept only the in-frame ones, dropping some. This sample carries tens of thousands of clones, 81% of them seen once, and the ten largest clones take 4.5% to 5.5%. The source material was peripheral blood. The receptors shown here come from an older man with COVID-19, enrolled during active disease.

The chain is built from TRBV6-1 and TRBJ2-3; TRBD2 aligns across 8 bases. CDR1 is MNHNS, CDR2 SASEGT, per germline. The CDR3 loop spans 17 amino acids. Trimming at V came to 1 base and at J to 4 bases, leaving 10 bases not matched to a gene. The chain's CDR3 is CASSEGGTSFRPDTQYF. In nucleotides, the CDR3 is TGTGCCAGCAGTGAAGGTGGGACTAGTTTTAGGCCAGATACGCAGTATTTT.

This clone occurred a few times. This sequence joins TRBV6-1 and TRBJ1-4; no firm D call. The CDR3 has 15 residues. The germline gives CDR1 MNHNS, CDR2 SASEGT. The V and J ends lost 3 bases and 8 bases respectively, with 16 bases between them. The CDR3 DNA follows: TGTGCCAGCAGTGATGTGGGCGGGTTCGGCGAAAAACTGTTTTTT. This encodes CASSDVGGFGEKLFF.

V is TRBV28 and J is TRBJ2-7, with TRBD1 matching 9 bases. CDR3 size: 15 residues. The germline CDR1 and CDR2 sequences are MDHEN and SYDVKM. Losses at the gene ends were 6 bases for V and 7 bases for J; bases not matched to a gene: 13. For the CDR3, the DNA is TGTGCCAGCAGAGGAGGGGGACAGGGATCCTCGGAGCAGTACTTC. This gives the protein CASRGGGQGSSEQYF.

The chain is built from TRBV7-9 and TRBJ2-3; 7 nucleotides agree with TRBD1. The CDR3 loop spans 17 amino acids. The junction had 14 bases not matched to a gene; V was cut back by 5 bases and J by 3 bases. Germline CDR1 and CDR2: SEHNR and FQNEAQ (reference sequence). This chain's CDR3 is CASSRDREKAPTDTQYF. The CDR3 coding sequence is TGTGCCAGCAGCAGAGACAGGGAGAAGGCCCCAACAGATACGCAGTATTTT.

The CDR3 nucleotides are TGTGCCAGCAGCTTAGACGGGAACGGCGCAACTAATGAAAAACTGTTTTTT. It yields the protein CASSLDGNGATNEKLFF. The V and J genes are TRBV7-2 and TRBJ1-4; the D is unclear. Trimming took 1 base from V and 0 from J, leaving 12 bases between them. CDR1 is SGHTA and CDR2 is FQGNSA in the germline V gene. CDR3 length equals 17 residues.

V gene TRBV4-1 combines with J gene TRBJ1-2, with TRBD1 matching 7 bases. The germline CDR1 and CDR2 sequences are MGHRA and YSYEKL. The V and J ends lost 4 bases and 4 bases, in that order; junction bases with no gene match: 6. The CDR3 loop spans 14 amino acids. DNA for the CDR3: TGCGCCAGCAGCCGACAGACAGGGAGCTATGGCTACACCTTC. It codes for CASSRQTGSYGYTF.

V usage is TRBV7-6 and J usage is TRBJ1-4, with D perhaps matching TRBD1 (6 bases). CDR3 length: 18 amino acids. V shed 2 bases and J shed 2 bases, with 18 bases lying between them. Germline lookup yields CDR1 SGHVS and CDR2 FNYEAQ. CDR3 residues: CASSLNPSRGRTNEKLFF. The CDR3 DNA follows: TGTGCCAGCAGCTTAAACCCCTCCAGGGGCCGCACTAATGAAAAACTGTTTTTT.

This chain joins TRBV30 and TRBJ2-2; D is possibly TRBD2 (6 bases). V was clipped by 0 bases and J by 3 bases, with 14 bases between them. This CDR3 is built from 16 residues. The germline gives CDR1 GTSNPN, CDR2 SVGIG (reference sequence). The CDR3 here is CAWSVRGGWDTGELFF. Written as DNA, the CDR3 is TGTGCCTGGAGTGTACGTGGAGGGTGGGACACCGGGGAGCTGTTTTTT.

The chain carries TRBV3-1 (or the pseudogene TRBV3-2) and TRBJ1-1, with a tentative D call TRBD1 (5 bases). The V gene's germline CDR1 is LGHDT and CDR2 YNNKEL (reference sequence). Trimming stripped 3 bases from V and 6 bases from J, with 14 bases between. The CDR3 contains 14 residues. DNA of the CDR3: TGTGCCAGCAGCCACGGGGCCGGGAGCGCTGAAGCTTTCTTT. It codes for CASSHGAGSAEAFF.

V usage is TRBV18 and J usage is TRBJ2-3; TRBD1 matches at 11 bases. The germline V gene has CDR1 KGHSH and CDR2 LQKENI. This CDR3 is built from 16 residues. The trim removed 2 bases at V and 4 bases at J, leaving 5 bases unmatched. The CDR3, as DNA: TGTGCCAGCTCACCAACTCGGACAGGGGGCGCAGATACGCAGTATTTT. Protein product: CASSPTRTGGADTQYF.

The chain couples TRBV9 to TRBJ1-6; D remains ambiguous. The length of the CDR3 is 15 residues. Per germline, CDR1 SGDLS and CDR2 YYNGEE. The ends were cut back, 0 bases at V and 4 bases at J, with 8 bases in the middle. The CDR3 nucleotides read TGTGCCAGCAGCGTAGTGGCAGATTATAATTCACCCCTCCACTTT. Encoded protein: CASSVVADYNSPLHF.

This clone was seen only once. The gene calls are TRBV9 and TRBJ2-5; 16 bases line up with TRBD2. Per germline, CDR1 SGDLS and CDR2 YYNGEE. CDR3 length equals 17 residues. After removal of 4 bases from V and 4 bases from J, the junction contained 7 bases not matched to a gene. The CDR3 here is CASSSPGTSGGAETQYF. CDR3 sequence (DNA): TGTGCCAGCAGCTCTCCCGGGACTAGCGGGGGGGCAGAGACCCAGTACTTC.

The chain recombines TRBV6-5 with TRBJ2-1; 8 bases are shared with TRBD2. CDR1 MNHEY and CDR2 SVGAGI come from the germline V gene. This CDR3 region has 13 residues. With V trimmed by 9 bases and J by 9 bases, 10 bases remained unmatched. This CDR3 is CASSGNGYAEQFF. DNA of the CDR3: TGTGCCAGTAGCGGGAACGGGTACGCTGAGCAGTTCTTC.

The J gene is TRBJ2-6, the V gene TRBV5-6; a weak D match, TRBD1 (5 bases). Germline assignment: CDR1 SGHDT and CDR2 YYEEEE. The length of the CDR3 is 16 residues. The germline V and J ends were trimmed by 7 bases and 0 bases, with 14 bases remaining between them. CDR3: CASLRVLSSGANVLTF. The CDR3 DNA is TGTGCCAGCCTCAGGGTTCTCTCCTCTGGGGCCAACGTCCTGACTTTC.

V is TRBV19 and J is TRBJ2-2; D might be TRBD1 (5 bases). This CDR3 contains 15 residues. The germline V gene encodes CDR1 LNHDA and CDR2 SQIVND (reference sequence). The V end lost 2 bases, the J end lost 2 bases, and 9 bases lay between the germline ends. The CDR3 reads CASSIPGSNTGELFF. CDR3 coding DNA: TGTGCCAGTAGTATACCAGGGTCCAACACCGGGGAGCTGTTTTTT.

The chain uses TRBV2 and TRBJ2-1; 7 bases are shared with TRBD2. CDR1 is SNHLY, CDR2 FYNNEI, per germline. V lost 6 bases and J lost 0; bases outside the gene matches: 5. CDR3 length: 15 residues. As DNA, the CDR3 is TGTGCCAGCAGGGGCGGGGGAAGCTCCTACAATGAGCAGTTCTTC. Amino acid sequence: CASRGGGSSYNEQFF. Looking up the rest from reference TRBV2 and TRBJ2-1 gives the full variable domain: EPEVTQTPSHQVTQMGQEVILRCVPISNHLYFYWYRQILGQKVEFLVSFYNNEISEKSEIFDDQFSVERPDGSNFTLKIRSTKLEDSAMYFCASRGGGSSYNEQFFGPGTRLTVL.

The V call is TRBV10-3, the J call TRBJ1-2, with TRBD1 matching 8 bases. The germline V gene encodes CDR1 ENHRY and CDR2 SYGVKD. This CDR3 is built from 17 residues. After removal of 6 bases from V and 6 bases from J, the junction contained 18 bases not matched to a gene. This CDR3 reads CAIRANRDRIINDGYTF. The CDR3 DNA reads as TGTGCCATCAGAGCGAATCGGGACAGGATAATTAATGATGGCTACACCTTC.

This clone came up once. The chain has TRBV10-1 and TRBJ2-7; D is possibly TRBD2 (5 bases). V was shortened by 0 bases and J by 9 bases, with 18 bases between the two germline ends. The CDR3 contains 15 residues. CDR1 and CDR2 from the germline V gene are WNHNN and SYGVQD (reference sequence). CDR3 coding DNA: TGCGCCAGCAGTGAGTCGCCCGGAGGATTCTTCGGGCAGTACTTC. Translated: CASSESPGGFFGQYF.

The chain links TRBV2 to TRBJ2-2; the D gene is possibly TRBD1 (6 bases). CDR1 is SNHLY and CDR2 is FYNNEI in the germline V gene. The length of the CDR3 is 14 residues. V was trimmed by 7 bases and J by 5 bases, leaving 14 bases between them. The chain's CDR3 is CASNTGYRTGELFF. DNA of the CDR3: TGTGCCAGCAATACAGGGTATCGGACCGGGGAGCTGTTTTTT.

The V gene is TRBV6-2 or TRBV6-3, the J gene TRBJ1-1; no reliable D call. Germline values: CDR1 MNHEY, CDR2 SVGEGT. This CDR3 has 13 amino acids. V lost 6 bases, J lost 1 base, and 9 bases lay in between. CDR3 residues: CASSHKKNTEAFF. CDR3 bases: TGTGCCAGCAGCCACAAGAAGAACACTGAAGCTTTCTTT.

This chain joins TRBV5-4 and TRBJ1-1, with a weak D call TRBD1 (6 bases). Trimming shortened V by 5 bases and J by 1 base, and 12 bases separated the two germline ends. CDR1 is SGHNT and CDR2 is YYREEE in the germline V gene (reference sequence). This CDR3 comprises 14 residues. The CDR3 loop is CASRRQAANTEAFF. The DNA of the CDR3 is TGTGCCAGCAGAAGACAGGCGGCGAACACTGAAGCTTTCTTT.

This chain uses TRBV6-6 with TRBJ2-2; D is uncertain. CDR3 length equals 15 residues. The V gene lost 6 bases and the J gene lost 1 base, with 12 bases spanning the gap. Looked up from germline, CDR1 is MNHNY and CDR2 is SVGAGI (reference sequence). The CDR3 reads CASSYVPMNTGELFF. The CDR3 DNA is TGTGCCAGCAGCTATGTACCAATGAACACCGGGGAGCTGTTTTTT.

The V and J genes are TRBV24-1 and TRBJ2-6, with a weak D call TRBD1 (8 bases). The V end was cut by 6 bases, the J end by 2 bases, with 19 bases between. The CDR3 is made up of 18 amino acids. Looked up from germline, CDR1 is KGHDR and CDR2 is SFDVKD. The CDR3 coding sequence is TGTGCCACCAGTCTGCGGAACAGGGGGGGGACTGGGGCCAACGTCCTGACTTTC. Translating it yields CATSLRNRGGTGANVLTF.

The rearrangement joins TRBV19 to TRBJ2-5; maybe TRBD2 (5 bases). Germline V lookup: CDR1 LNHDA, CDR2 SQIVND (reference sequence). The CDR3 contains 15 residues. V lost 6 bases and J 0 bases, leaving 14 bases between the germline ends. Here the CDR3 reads CASRPRRGDQETQYF. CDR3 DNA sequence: TGTGCCAGTAGACCCCGTCGGGGAGACCAAGAGACCCAGTACTTC.

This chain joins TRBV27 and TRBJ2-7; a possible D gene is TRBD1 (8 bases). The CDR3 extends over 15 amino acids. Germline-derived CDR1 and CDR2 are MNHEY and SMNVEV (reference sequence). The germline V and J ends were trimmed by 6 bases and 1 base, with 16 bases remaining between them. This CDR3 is CASSHQQGGSYEQYF. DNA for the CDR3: TGTGCCAGCAGCCATCAACAGGGGGGGTCCTACGAGCAGTACTTC.

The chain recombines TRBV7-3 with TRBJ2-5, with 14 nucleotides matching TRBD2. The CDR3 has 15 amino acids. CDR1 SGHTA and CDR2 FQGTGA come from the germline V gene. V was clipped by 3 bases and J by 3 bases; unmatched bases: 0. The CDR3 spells CASSLGLAGEETQYF. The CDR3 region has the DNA TGTGCCAGCAGCTTGGGACTAGCGGGAGAAGAGACCCAGTACTTC. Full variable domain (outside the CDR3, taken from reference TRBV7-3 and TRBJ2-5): GAGVSQTPSNKVTEKGKYVELRCDPISGHTALYWYRQSLGQGPEFLIYFQGTGAADDSGLPNDRFFAVRPEGSVSTLKIQRTERGDSAVYLCASSLGLAGEETQYFGPGTRLLVL.

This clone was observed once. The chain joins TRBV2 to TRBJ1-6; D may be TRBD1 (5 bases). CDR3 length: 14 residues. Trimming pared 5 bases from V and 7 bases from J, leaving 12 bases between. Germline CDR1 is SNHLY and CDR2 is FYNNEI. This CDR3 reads CASSQGPLNSPLHF. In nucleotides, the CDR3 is TGTGCCAGCAGTCAGGGCCCTCTGAATTCACCCCTCCACTTT.

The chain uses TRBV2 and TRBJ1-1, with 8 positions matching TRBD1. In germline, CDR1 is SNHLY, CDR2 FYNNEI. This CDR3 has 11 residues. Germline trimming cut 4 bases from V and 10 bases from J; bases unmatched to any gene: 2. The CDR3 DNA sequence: TGTGCCAGCAGTGGGGACAGGAGAGCTTTCTTT. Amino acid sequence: CASSGDRRAFF.

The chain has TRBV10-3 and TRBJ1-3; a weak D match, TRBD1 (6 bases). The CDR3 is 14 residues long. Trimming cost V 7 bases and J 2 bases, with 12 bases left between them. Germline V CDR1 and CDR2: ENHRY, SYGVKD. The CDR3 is CAITPTGTGNTIYF. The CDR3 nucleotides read TGTGCCATCACCCCAACAGGGACTGGAAACACCATATATTTT.

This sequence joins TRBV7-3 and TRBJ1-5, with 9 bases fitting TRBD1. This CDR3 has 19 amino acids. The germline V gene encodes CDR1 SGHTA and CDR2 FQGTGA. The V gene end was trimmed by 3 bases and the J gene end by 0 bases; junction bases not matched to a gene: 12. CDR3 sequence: CASSFYYRGPPNSNQPQHF. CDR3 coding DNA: TGTGCCAGCAGCTTTTATTACAGGGGGCCACCGAATAGCAATCAGCCCCAGCATTTT.

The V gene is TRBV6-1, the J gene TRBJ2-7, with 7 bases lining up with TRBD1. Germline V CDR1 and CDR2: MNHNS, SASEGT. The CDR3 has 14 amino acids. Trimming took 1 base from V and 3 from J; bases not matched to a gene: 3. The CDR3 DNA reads TGTGCCAGCAGTGAAGTGTGGGACAGCTACGAGCAGTACTTC. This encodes CASSEVWDSYEQYF.